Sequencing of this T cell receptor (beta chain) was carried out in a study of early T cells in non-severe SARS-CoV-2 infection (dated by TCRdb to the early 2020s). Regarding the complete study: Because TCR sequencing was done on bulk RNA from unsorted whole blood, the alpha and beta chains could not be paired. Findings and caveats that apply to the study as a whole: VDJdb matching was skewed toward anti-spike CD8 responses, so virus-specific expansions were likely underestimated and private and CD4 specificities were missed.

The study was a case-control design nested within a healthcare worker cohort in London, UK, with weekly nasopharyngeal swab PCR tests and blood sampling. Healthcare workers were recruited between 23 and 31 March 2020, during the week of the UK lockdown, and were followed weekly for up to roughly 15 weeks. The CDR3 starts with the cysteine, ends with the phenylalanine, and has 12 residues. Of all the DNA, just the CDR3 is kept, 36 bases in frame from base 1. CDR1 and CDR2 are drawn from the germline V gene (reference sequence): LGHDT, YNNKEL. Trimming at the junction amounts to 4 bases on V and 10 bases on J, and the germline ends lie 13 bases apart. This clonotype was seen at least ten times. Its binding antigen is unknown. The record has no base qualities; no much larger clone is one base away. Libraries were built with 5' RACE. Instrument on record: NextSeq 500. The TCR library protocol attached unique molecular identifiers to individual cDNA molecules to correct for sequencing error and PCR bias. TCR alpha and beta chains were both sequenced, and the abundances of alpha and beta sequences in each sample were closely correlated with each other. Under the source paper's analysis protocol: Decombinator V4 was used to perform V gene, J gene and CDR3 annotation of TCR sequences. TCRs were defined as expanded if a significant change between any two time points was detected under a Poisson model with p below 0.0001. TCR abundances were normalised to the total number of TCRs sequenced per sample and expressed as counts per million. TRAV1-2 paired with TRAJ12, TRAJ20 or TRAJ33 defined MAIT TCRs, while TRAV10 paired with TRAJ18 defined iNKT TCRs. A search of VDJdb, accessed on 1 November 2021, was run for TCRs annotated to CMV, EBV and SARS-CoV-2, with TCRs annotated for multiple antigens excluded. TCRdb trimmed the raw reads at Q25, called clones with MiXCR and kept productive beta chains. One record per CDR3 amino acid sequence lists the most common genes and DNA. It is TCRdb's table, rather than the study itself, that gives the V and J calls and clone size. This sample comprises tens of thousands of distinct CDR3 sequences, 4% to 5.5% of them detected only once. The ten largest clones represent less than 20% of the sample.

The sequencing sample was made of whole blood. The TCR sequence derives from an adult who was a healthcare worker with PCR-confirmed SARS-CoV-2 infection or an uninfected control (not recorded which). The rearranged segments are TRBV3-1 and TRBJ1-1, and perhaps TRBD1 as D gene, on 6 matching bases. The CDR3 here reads CASSRGDRSAFF. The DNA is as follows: TGTGCCAGCAGCCGGGGAGACAGGTCAGCTTTCTTT.